This passage covers 9 T cell receptor beta chains from one sample sequenced in a study of OX40 agonist ivuxolimab in advanced cancers. Libraries were prepared through the immunoSEQ multiplex PCR assay. The clones in this table, taken by TCRdb from immuneACCESS, are in-frame only. Not every clone is retained; where verified, under half of the shortfall comes from an unresolved V gene, and the cause of the rest is unknown. The sample records roughly 65,000 clones, around 87% of which are singletons. The ten top clones hold about 11% of the sample. Sequences were derived from CD4+ or CD8+ T cells sorted from blood, sampled in a trial of the OX40 agonist ivuxolimab. Receptor source: an adult with an advanced solid tumor such as melanoma, head and neck, liver or kidney cancer.

The chain combines TRBV2 with TRBJ1-5, with no clear D. V was trimmed by 7 bases and J by 2 bases, leaving 12 bases between them. The CDR3 is made up of 14 amino acids. In germline, CDR1 is SNHLY, CDR2 FYNNEI. The CDR3 region has the DNA TGTGCCAGCACTCTGGAGGGAGGCAATCAGCCCCAGCATTTT. Its protein product is CASTLEGGNQPQHF.

The sample holds one count of this clone. This rearrangement joins TRBV15 to TRBJ2-5; TRBD1 might be the D (6 bases). Germline V gene lookup returns CDR1 LNHNV and CDR2 YYDKDF (reference sequence). The V end was cut by 1 base, the J end by 2 bases, with 14 bases between. This CDR3 contains 16 residues. CDR3 DNA: TGTGCCACCAGCAGAGGGGGCTGGACAGCTCAAGAGACCCAGTACTTC. Protein sequence: CATSRGGWTAQETQYF. Combining the CDR3 with reference TRBV15 and TRBJ2-5 gives the whole variable domain DAMVIQNPRYQVTQFGKPVTLSCSQTLNHNVMYWYQQKSSQAPKLLFHYYDKDFNNEADTPDNFQSRRPNTSFCFLDIRSPGLGDTAMYLCATSRGGWTAQETQYFGPGTRLLVL.

The chain couples TRBV5-1 to TRBJ2-7; possibly TRBD1 for D (6 bases). Between the trimmed V and J ends, which lost 0 bases and 2 bases, there was a span of 6 bases. Germline V gives CDR1 SGHRS, CDR2 YFSETQ. This CDR3 has 13 residues. The CDR3 sequence is CASSLGGPYEQYF. CDR3 coding DNA: TGCGCCAGCAGCTTGGGGGGGCCCTACGAGCAGTACTTC.

The V gene is TRBV2, the J gene TRBJ2-1, with 9 bases that match TRBD2. Per germline, CDR1 SNHLY and CDR2 FYNNEI. This CDR3 region has 16 residues. The V segment lost 4 bases and the J segment 6 bases; nucleotides outside the gene matches: 10. CDR3 nucleotide sequence: TGTGCCAGCAGTGGAGGTAGGCGGGAGGGTGGCAATGAGCAGTTCTTC. Protein product: CASSGGRREGGNEQFF.

This clone was counted once. CDR3 DNA: TGTGCCAGCAGTGGTTTAGCATCGGGCTGGGTGTTCTTC. Translated: CASSGLASGWVFF. The rearrangement links TRBV2 to TRBJ2-1; D gene ambiguous. Germline values: CDR1 SNHLY, CDR2 FYNNEI. V lost 4 bases, J lost 15 bases, and 19 bases lay in between. The CDR3 loop spans 13 amino acids.

The V gene is TRBV7-9, the J gene TRBJ2-5; TRBD2 aligns across 10 bases. Germline V lookup: CDR1 SEHNR, CDR2 FQNEAQ (reference sequence). Trimming at V came to 1 base and at J to 5 bases, leaving 1 base not matched to a gene. This CDR3 region has 14 residues. CDR3 region: CASSLGLAGETQYF. DNA of the CDR3: TGTGCCAGCAGCTTAGGACTAGCGGGCGAGACCCAGTACTTC.

The chain is built from TRBV5-1 and TRBJ2-5; 8 positions agree with TRBD1. The V gene's germline CDR1 is SGHRS and CDR2 YFSETQ. CDR3 size: 15 residues. J gave up 3 bases and V 4 bases, and 8 bases lay outside the gene matches. The CDR3 DNA sequence: TGCGCCAGCAGCAGGACCGGGACAGGAAAAGAGACCCAGTACTTC. Its protein is CASSRTGTGKETQYF. Filled out from reference TRBV5-1 and TRBJ2-5, the complete variable domain reads KAGVTQTPRYLIKTRGQQVTLSCSPISGHRSVSWYQQTPGQGLQFLFEYFSETQRNKGNFPGRFSGRQFSNSRSEMNVSTLELGDSALYLCASSRTGTGKETQYFGPGTRLLVL.

The V and J genes are TRBV7-8 and TRBJ2-5; D gene uncertain. Germline loops: CDR1 SGHVS, CDR2 FQNEAQ. V was pared by 5 bases and J by 3 bases, with 10 bases between. This CDR3 is 13 amino acids long. CDR3 sequence reads: CASSTDREETQYF. For the CDR3, the DNA is TGTGCCAGCAGCACCGACCGGGAAGAGACCCAGTACTTC.

The CDR3 reads CASSRTSGPIHNEQFF. CDR3 DNA: TGTGCCAGTAGTAGGACTAGCGGGCCTATCCACAATGAGCAGTTCTTC. This sequence joins TRBV19 and TRBJ2-1, with 11 bases that match TRBD2. The germline CDR1 and CDR2 sequences are LNHDA and SQIVND (reference sequence). The V and J ends lost 4 bases and 5 bases, in that order; junction bases with no gene match: 7. The CDR3 has 16 amino acids.